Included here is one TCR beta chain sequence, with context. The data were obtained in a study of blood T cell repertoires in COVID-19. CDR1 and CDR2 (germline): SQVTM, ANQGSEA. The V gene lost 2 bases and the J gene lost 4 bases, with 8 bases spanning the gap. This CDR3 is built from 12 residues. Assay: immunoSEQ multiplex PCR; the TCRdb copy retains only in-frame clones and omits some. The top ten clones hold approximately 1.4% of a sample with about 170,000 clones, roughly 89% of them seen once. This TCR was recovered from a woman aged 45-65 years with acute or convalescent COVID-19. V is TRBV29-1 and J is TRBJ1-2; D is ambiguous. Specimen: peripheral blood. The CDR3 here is CSVEPSGYGYTF. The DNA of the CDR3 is TGCAGCGTTGAACCATCAGGCTATGGCTACACCTTC.